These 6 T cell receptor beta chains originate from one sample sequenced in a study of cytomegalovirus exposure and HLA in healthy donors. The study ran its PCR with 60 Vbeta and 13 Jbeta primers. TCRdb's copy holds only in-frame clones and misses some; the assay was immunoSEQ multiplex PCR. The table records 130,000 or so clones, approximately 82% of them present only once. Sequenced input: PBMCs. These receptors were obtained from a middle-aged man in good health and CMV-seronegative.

The CDR3 sequence: CASSLGQGREEQYF. As DNA, the CDR3 is TGTGCCAGCAGCTTAGGACAGGGGCGCGAAGAGCAGTACTTC. This sequence joins TRBV5-6 and TRBJ2-7, with 9 bases fitting TRBD1. Trimming took 2 bases from V and 7 from J; bases not matched to a gene: 7. Looked up from germline, CDR1 is SGHDT and CDR2 is YYEEEE. The CDR3 has 14 amino acids. The whole variable domain, filled in from reference TRBV5-6 and TRBJ2-7, reads DAGVTQSPTHLIKTRGQQVTLRCSPKSGHDTVSWYQQALGQGPQFIFQYYEEEERQRGNFPDRFSGHQFPNYSSELNVNALLLGDSALYLCASSLGQGREEQYFGPGTRLTVT.

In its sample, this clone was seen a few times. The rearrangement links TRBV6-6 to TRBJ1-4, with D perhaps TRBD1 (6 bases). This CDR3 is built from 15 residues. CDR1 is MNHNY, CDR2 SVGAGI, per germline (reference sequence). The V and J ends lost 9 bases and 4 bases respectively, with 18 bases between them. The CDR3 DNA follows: TGTGCCAGTTACAGGGCCGGGTTGGGTAATGAAAAACTGTTTTTT. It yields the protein CASYRAGLGNEKLFF.

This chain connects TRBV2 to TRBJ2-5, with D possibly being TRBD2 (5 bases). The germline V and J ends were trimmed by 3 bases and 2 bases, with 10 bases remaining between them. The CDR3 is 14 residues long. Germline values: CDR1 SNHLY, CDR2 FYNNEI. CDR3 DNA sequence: TGTGCCAGCAGTGAGTTAGGAGGACAAGAGACCCAGTACTTC. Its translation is CASSELGGQETQYF.

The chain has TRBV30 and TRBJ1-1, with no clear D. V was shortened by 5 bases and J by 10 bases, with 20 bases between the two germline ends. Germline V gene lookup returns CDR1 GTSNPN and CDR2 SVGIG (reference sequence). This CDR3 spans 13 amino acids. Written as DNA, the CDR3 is TGTGCCTGGGCCCCTCCAGACGCTCGCGGAGCTTTCTTT. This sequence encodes CAWAPPDARGAFF.

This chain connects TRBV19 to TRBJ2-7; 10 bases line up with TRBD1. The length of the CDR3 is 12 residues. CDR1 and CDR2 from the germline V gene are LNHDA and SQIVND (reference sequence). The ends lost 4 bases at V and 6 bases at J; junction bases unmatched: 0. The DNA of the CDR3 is TGTGCCAGTAGTAGGACAGGGGGCGAGCAGTACTTC. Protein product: CASSRTGGEQYF.

The CDR3 region has the DNA TGTGCCAGCTCACCACCGGAGACAGGGGAGTATACGCAGTATTTT. Protein sequence: CASSPPETGEYTQYF. The chain couples TRBV18 to TRBJ2-3; 8 positions match TRBD1. The germline gives CDR1 KGHSH, CDR2 LQKENI. This CDR3 is built from 15 residues. The junction had 6 bases not matched to a gene; V was cut back by 0 bases and J by 7 bases.